This TCR beta chain came from a study of blood T cell repertoires in COVID-19. Across the whole study: Donors in the United States, Italy and Spain gave samples during acute or convalescent COVID-19. From T cells, B-cell-depleted T cells, or PBMCs came the material, which was cDNA or gDNA.

Per the study methods: Scientists estimated how many nucleated cells there were by amplifying reference gene primers. The method was immunoSEQ multiplex PCR; TCRdb's version includes in-frame clones alone and lacks a portion of them. V, J and clone size are taken as reported in that table, and D and trimming were inferred from the DNA itself. The sample lists about 140,000 clones, around 90% occurring once. Germline CDR1 and CDR2: LNHDA and SQIVND (reference sequence). This CDR3 has 17 amino acids. V was shortened by 2 bases and J by 3 bases, with 16 bases between the two germline ends. The origin of this receptor is a human donor in a cohort sampled during active COVID-19. The chain couples TRBV19 to TRBJ1-4; TRBD1 might be the D (5 bases). Sample: peripheral blood. This CDR3 is CASSIYGASGANEKLFF. CDR3 DNA sequence: TGTGCCAGTAGTATATACGGTGCCTCGGGGGCTAATGAAAAACTGTTTTTT.